This TCR beta chain was profiled in a study of T cell repertoires in cytomegalovirus infection. Looking at the study overall: Both CMV infection and a matching HLA type were indicated by public TCR beta signatures.

CDR3 size: 13 residues. V lost 5 bases and J lost 3, with 8 bases in between. Germline assignment: CDR1 SGHAT and CDR2 FQNNGV. This clonotype was recorded many times. The antigen is not known. Study-level points and caveats: Individuals carrying CMV plus the relevant HLA were identified by cumulative frequency of public TCR beta families. CMV-specific HLA-C-restricted TCR beta clonotypes dominated the ex vivo response.

TCRdb ran MiXCR on the reads and lists one entry per CDR3 protein. The table has about 490,000 distinct CDR3 sequences, 15% to 20% seen once. The sequence was obtained from a human donor in good health (CMV status not recorded). Some clones in this sample may be carry-over from other donors' samples. The sequenced sample consisted of CD8+ T cells from PBMCs. The chain couples TRBV11-2 to TRBJ2-1, with unresolved D. This CDR3 is CASSPRLYNEQFF. The CDR3 DNA follows: TGTGCCAGCAGCCCCCGCCTCTACAATGAGCAGTTCTTC.